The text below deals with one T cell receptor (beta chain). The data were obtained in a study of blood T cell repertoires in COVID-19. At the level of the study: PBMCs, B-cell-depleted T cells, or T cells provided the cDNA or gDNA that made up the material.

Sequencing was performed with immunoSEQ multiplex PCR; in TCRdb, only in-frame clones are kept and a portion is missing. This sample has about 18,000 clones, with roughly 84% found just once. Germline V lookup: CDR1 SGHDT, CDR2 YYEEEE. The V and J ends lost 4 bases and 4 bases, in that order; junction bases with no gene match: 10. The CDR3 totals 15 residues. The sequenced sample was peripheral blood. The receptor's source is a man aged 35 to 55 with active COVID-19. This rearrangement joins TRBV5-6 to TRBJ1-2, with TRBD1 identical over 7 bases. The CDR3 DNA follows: TGTGCCAGCAGCAAAATTCTCGACAGGGCCTATGGCTACACCTTC. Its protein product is CASSKILDRAYGYTF.